The 28 T cell receptor beta chains listed next were all sequenced from one sample in a study of cytomegalovirus exposure and HLA in healthy donors. Measured with immunoSEQ multiplex PCR; TCRdb has only the in-frame clones, and not every one. Found here are around 52,000 clones, about nine tenths of them singletons; the top ten hold under 7.5%. Sequenced input: PBMCs. These receptors all come from a woman in her 30s in good health and CMV-seronegative.

The chain links TRBV6-5 to TRBJ1-5; TRBD1 matches 11 bases. CDR3 length equals 13 residues. The germline V gene encodes CDR1 MNHEY and CDR2 SVGAGI. The V gene end was trimmed by 6 bases and the J gene end by 7 bases; junction bases not matched to a gene: 2. The CDR3 reads CASSGTGGQPQHF. In DNA, the CDR3 is TGTGCCAGCAGCGGGACAGGGGGGCAGCCCCAGCATTTT.

This chain links TRBV5-1 with TRBJ2-5; unclear D gene. This CDR3 contains 15 residues. V lost 0 bases to trimming and J lost 1 base, with 10 bases between them. Germline V gene lookup returns CDR1 SGHRS and CDR2 YFSETQ. CDR3 sequence reads: CASSLDSRPQETQYF. The CDR3 DNA follows: TGCGCCAGCAGCTTGGACAGTAGGCCCCAAGAGACCCAGTACTTC.

This chain links TRBV5-8 with TRBJ2-1, with a possible D match to TRBD2 (5 bases). Trimming removed 2 bases from V and 13 bases from J, with 13 bases in between. The CDR3 has 12 residues. Germline assignment: CDR1 SGHTS and CDR2 YDEGEE. The chain's CDR3 is CASSLGSRNQFF. CDR3 sequence (DNA): TGTGCCAGCAGCTTAGGGAGTAGGAATCAGTTCTTC.

The V gene is TRBV19, the J gene TRBJ2-4; 9 bases align to TRBD2. Germline V gene data show CDR1 as LNHDA and CDR2 as SQIVND (reference sequence). J gave up 7 bases and V 7 bases, and 5 bases lay outside the gene matches. The CDR3 covers 13 residues. CDR3 amino acids: CASTGTSRNIQYF. Here the CDR3 DNA reads TGTGCCAGTACCGGGACTAGCCGGAACATTCAGTACTTC.

This sequence joins TRBV18 and TRBJ1-1, with 10 bases fitting TRBD1. V trimming: 0 bases; J trimming: 6 bases; junction bases outside the gene matches: 7. The germline CDR1 and CDR2 sequences are KGHSH and LQKENI. The CDR3 extends over 16 amino acids. CDR3 in amino acids: CASSPPTTGGIAEAFF. The CDR3, as DNA: TGTGCCAGCTCACCACCAACGACAGGGGGCATCGCTGAAGCTTTCTTT.

This clone is medium-sized (0.01 to 0.1%). The chain is built from TRBV7-9 and TRBJ2-1, with 8 bases aligning to TRBD2. The germline V gene encodes CDR1 SEHNR and CDR2 FQNEAQ (reference sequence). This CDR3 contains 17 residues. With V trimmed by 5 bases and J by 9 bases, 18 bases remained unmatched. The chain's CDR3 is CASSARGLAGSMFEQFF. The CDR3 DNA reads TGTGCCAGCAGCGCCCGCGGGTTAGCGGGGTCTATGTTTGAGCAGTTCTTC.

The chain joins TRBV27 to TRBJ1-2; no clear D gene. The CDR3 length is 13 residues. Trimming removed 5 bases from V and 10 bases from J, with 17 bases in between. Germline V CDR1 and CDR2: MNHEY, SMNVEV (reference sequence). CDR3 amino acids: CASSPAWGAAYTF. The CDR3 coding sequence is TGTGCCAGCAGTCCGGCGTGGGGAGCTGCCTACACCTTC.

V is TRBV4-2 and J is TRBJ1-2; D unclear. The CDR3 is 14 residues long. Per germline, CDR1 LGHNA and CDR2 YNFKEQ. Deletions cut 1 base from V and 3 bases from J, with 9 bases between. The CDR3 region is CASSQATADYGYTF. CDR3 coding DNA: TGTGCCAGCAGCCAAGCTACGGCGGACTATGGCTACACCTTC.

This clone was seen only a few times. V is TRBV7-2 and J is TRBJ1-1; D is perhaps TRBD1 (5 bases). Trimming left V 1 base short and J 7 bases short, with 13 bases between. The CDR3 consists of 14 residues. The germline CDR1 and CDR2 sequences are SGHTA and FQGNSA. CDR3 loop: CASSLGATALEAFF. CDR3 nucleotides: TGTGCCAGCAGCTTAGGGGCGACAGCCCTTGAAGCTTTCTTT.

The rearrangement links TRBV4-1 to TRBJ2-2; 8 bases map to TRBD1. This CDR3 is 14 amino acids long. J lost 7 bases, V lost 4 bases, and 5 bases had no gene match. Germline CDR1 reads MGHRA; CDR2 reads YSYEKL. The CDR3 spells CASSRDRGNGELFF. CDR3 coding DNA: TGCGCCAGCAGCCGAGACAGGGGTAACGGGGAGCTGTTTTTT.

The J gene is TRBJ2-5, the V gene TRBV18; D is ambiguous. The V end lost 4 bases, the J end lost 2 bases, and 8 bases lay between the germline ends. This CDR3 is 13 amino acids long. Germline V CDR1 and CDR2: KGHSH, LQKENI. The CDR3: CASSQLSQETQYF. CDR3 nucleotides: TGTGCCAGCTCACAACTTTCTCAAGAGACCCAGTACTTC.

In DNA form, the CDR3 reads TGTGCCACACGGTGGGGGACAGGGATCTACAATGAGCAGTTCTTC. The encoded protein is CATRWGTGIYNEQFF. The chain is built from TRBV2 and TRBJ2-1; 9 nucleotides line up with TRBD1. The V gene end was trimmed by 10 bases and the J gene end by 3 bases; junction bases not matched to a gene: 10. This CDR3 is 15 amino acids long. The germline gives CDR1 SNHLY, CDR2 FYNNEI. Based on the CDR3 plus reference TRBV2 and TRBJ2-1, the full variable domain is EPEVTQTPSHQVTQMGQEVILRCVPISNHLYFYWYRQILGQKVEFLVSFYNNEISEKSEIFDDQFSVERPDGSNFTLKIRSTKLEDSAMYFCATRWGTGIYNEQFFGPGTRLTVL.

The rearrangement joins TRBV28 to TRBJ2-7, with D possibly matching TRBD2 (5 bases). V lost 5 bases and J lost 3, with 5 bases in between. There are 11 residues in the CDR3. Germline CDR1 MDHEN, CDR2 SYDVKM. In nucleotides, the CDR3 is TGTGCCAGCAGTCGGGACTACGAGCAGTACTTC. Residues: CASSRDYEQYF.

The chain recombines TRBV5-1 with TRBJ2-5; weak D call: TRBD1 (6 bases). Trimming cost V 4 bases and J 13 bases, with 17 bases left between them. Germline CDR1 reads SGHRS; CDR2 reads YFSETQ. This CDR3 comprises 12 residues. Here the CDR3 reads CASSQDSGVRYF. CDR3 DNA: TGCGCCAGCAGCCAGGACTCAGGGGTGCGGTACTTC.

There are a few counts of this clone. CDR3 residues: CASSQWGQGAQPQHF. The CDR3 region has the DNA TGCGCCAGCAGCCAATGGGGACAGGGGGCTCAGCCCCAGCATTTT. This chain uses TRBV4-1 with TRBJ1-5; 12 nucleotides agree with TRBD1. CDR1 is MGHRA, CDR2 YSYEKL, per germline. CDR3 size: 15 residues. J gave up 6 bases and V 2 bases, and 2 bases lay outside the gene matches.

This chain connects TRBV9 to TRBJ2-7; TRBD2 matches 14 bases. In germline, CDR1 is SGDLS, CDR2 YYNGEE. The CDR3 has 16 residues. J was trimmed by 6 bases and V by 3 bases; bases with no gene match: 8. CDR3: CASSEGGLAGVGEQYF. CDR3 nucleotide sequence: TGTGCCAGCAGCGAGGGGGGACTAGCGGGAGTGGGCGAGCAGTACTTC.

This clone appeared a single time. J is TRBJ2-7 and V is TRBV27, with TRBD1 matching over 10 bases. Trimming took 7 bases from V and 4 from J; bases not matched to a gene: 10. Germline assignment: CDR1 MNHEY and CDR2 SMNVEV (reference sequence). The CDR3 is 15 residues long. CDR3 region: CASNKAGQGVYEQYF. CDR3 nucleotides: TGTGCCAGCAACAAGGCCGGACAGGGGGTTTACGAGCAGTACTTC.

The rearrangement joins TRBV10-3 to TRBJ2-1; 13 positions agree with TRBD2. The CDR3 spans 15 residues. Germline V gene lookup returns CDR1 ENHRY and CDR2 SYGVKD. V shed 5 bases and J 7 bases; nucleotides not matched to a gene: 5. The CDR3 spells CAISFTSGRGNEQFF. In DNA, the CDR3 is TGTGCCATCAGTTTTACTAGCGGGAGGGGAAATGAGCAGTTCTTC.

J is TRBJ1-1 and V is TRBV7-9; weak D call: TRBD1 (5 bases). Germline V gene lookup returns CDR1 SEHNR and CDR2 FQNEAQ (reference sequence). This CDR3 spans 16 amino acids. Deletions cut 5 bases from V and 4 bases from J, with 20 bases between. The CDR3 sequence is CASSPPTAWGGTEAFF. The DNA of the CDR3 is TGTGCCAGCAGCCCACCAACGGCATGGGGGGGCACTGAAGCTTTCTTT.

The table lists this clone with a count of one. CDR3 region: CASRDRGNTGELFF. The CDR3 DNA is TGTGCCAGCAGGGACAGGGGAAACACCGGGGAGCTGTTTTTT. The rearrangement links TRBV2 to TRBJ2-2, with 9 bases fitting TRBD1. The CDR3 length is 14 residues. The trim removed 6 bases at V and 2 bases at J, leaving 1 base unmatched. The germline V gene encodes CDR1 SNHLY and CDR2 FYNNEI.

This chain joins TRBV27 and TRBJ1-2; D gene uncertain. The germline CDR1 and CDR2 sequences are MNHEY and SMNVEV (reference sequence). This CDR3 spans 14 amino acids. V was cut by 6 bases and J by 7 bases, with 18 bases left in between. The CDR3 DNA follows: TGTGCCAGCAGCTTAGGCCTCGAGGTTTTTGGCTACACCTTC. It encodes CASSLGLEVFGYTF.

The chain uses TRBV5-1 and TRBJ1-2; weak D call: TRBD1 (6 bases). This CDR3 has 12 amino acids. Trimming cost V 4 bases and J 8 bases, with 12 bases left between them. Germline V gene data show CDR1 as SGHRS and CDR2 as YFSETQ. CDR3 protein: CASSDPGAGYTF. The CDR3 DNA is TGCGCCAGCAGCGATCCAGGGGCCGGCTACACCTTC.

The genes are TRBV30 and TRBJ2-3, with 13 nucleotides matching TRBD2. Germline-derived CDR1 and CDR2 are GTSNPN and SVGIG (reference sequence). J gave up 6 bases and V 5 bases, and 5 bases lay outside the gene matches. The CDR3 has 14 amino acids. CDR3 in amino acids: CAWRLAGGGDTQYF. The CDR3 DNA is TGTGCCTGGCGACTAGCGGGAGGTGGGGATACGCAGTATTTT.

The CDR3 nucleotides read TGTGCCAGCTCACCACCGTGGTCGATCGGGGAAAAACTGTTTTTT. Amino acids: CASSPPWSIGEKLFF. The gene calls are TRBV18 and TRBJ1-4; D remains unclear. Trimming pared 0 bases from V and 8 bases from J, leaving 13 bases between. CDR3 length: 15 residues. Germline values: CDR1 KGHSH, CDR2 LQKENI.

This clone was counted once. The J gene is TRBJ1-2, the V gene TRBV9; no definite D call. Germline assignment: CDR1 SGDLS and CDR2 YYNGEE. With 4 bases removed from V and 10 bases from J, the gap between germline ends came to 20 bases. This CDR3 spans 14 amino acids. CDR3 DNA: TGTGCCAGCAGCCCATCCCCTGGAGGAAGATTCTACACCTTC. This codes for CASSPSPGGRFYTF.

The rearrangement joins TRBV10-1 to TRBJ1-1, with no clear D. CDR1 is WNHNN, CDR2 SYGVQD, per germline (reference sequence). This CDR3 has 15 residues. V lost 0 bases and J 0 bases, leaving 8 bases between the germline ends. The CDR3, as DNA: TGCGCCAGCAGTGAGTCGAACAGAATGAACACTGAAGCTTTCTTT. Amino acids: CASSESNRMNTEAFF.

J is TRBJ1-1 and V is TRBV6-6; D gene unclear. The germline CDR1 and CDR2 sequences are MNHNY and SVGAGI (reference sequence). The CDR3 has 13 residues. V was cut by 5 bases and J by 3 bases, with 10 bases left in between. The CDR3 sequence is CASSRVSDTEAFF. In nucleotides, the CDR3 is TGTGCCAGCAGTCGGGTCTCGGACACTGAAGCTTTCTTT.

The rearrangement links TRBV6-5 to TRBJ1-4; the D is unclear. This CDR3 contains 15 residues. V gave up 0 bases and J gave up 5 bases, with 10 bases separating them. Germline CDR1 and CDR2: MNHEY and SVGAGI. The CDR3 DNA reads TGTGCCAGCAGTTACTCCTCAGGTCTAAATGAAAAACTGTTTTTT. It is translated as CASSYSSGLNEKLFF.